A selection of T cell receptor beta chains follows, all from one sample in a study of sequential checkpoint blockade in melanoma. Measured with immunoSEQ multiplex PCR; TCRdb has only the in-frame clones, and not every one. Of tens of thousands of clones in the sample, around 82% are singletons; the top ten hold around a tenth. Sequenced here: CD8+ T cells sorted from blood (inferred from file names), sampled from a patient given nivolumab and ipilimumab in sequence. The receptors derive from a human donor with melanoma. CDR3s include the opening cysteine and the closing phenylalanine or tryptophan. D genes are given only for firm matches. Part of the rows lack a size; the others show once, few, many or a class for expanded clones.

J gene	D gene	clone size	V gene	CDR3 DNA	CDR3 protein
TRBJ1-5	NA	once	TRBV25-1	TGTGCCAGCAGCCCCCCGGGGGGCAATCAGCCCCAGCATTTT	CASSPPGGNQPQHF
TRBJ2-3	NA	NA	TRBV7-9	TGTGCCAGCAGCTTAGTTCGGACATCCACAGATACGCAGTATTTT	CASSLVRTSTDTQYF
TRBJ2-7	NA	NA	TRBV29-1	TGCAGCGTGGGAAGGGGGGGTGACGAGCAGTACTTC	CSVGRGGDEQYF
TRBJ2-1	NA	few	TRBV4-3	TGCGCCAGCAGCCAAGATATCCTACGGGGCTCCTACAATGAGCAGTTCTTC	CASSQDILRGSYNEQFF
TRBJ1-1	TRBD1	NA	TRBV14	TGTGCCAGCAGCCATACGGGACAGGGGCTCCCTGGAGACACTGAAGCTTTCTTT	CASSHTGQGLPGDTEAFF
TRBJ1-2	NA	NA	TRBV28	TGTGCCAGCAGTTTCTGGGGGCGAACCGATGGCTACACCTTC	CASSFWGRTDGYTF
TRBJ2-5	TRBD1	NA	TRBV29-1	TGCAGCGTTGGGACAGGGGCTGAGACCCAGTACTTC	CSVGTGAETQYF
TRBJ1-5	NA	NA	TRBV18	TGTGCCAGCTCACCACAGGGGGGGACGGGTCAGCCCCAGCATTTT	CASSPQGGTGQPQHF
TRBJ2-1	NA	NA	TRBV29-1	TGCAGCGTCCACCCGGGGTTGGGGTACAATGAGCAGTTCTTC	CSVHPGLGYNEQFF
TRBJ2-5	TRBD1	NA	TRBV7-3	TGTGCCAGCAGCCTATCCAGGGGGGAGACCCAGTACTTC	CASSLSRGETQYF
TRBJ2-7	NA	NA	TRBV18	TGTGCCAGCTCTGGAGGGGCGGGCGAGCAGTACTTC	CASSGGAGEQYF
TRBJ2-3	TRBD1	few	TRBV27	TGTGCCAGCAGTGTACCACAGGGGTTGAGGCAGTATTTT	CASSVPQGLRQYF
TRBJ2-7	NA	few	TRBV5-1	TGCGCCAGCAGCTCATCAGGGGAAGGGTCCTACGAGCAGTACTTC	CASSSSGEGSYEQYF
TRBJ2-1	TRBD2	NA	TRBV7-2	TGTGCCAGCAGCCGCACTAGCGGGACCCACAATGAGCAGTTCTTC	CASSRTSGTHNEQFF
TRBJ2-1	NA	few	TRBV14	TGTGCCAGCAGCCAAGTACGGGGTGCCTACAATGAGCAGTTCTTC	CASSQVRGAYNEQFF
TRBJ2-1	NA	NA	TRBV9	TGTGCCAGCAGCGTAGGGGCGGGTAGCTCCTACAATGAGCAGTTCTTC	CASSVGAGSSYNEQFF
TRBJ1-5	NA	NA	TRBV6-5	TGTGCCAGCAGTTACTCGAGGGATCAGCCCCAGCATTTT	CASSYSRDQPQHF
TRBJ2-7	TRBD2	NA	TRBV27	TGTGCCAGCAGTTACATTGGGAGGGACGAGCAGTACTTC	CASSYIGRDEQYF
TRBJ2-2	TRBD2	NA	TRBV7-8	TGTGCCAGCAGCATACTCGGTGGCGGGGGGAACACCGGGGAGCTGTTTTTT	CASSILGGGGNTGELFF
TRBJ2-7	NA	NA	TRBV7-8	TGTGCCAGCAGCTTAGGTTCGATCTCAGGGCCCTACGAGCAGTACTTC	CASSLGSISGPYEQYF
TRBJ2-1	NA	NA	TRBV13	TGTGCCAGCAGCTTACGACGGAGGGGTGAGCAGTTCTTC	CASSLRRRGEQFF
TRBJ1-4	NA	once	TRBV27	TGTGCCAGCAGTTCCTTCCGTAATGAAAAACTGTTTTTT	CASSSFRNEKLFF
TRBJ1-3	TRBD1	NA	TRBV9	TGTGCCAGCAGCGTAGTCCCGGGACAGGGAAACACCATATATTTT	CASSVVPGQGNTIYF
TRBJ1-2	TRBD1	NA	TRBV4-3	TGCGCCAGCAGCCAGGGCGGGGGACAGGGCTATGGCTACACCTTC	CASSQGGGQGYGYTF
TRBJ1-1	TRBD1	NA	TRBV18	TGTGCCAGCTCCCGCGGACAGGGTGTCATGAACACTGAAGCTTTCTTT	CASSRGQGVMNTEAFF
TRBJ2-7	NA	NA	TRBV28	TGTGCCAGCAGTTTATTTGACACCTGGGAGCAGTACTTC	CASSLFDTWEQYF
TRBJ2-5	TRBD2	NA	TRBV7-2	TGTGCCAGCAGCTTAGCAACGGGAGGGGGCCAAGAGACCCAGTACTTC	CASSLATGGGQETQYF
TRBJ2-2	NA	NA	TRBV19	TGTGCCAGTAGGAACGTAGGGGACACCGGGGAGCTGTTTTTT	CASRNVGDTGELFF
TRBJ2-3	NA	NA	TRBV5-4	TGTGCCAGCAGCTTTACCTCAGCGAACCGGCATAATACGCAGTATTTT	CASSFTSANRHNTQYF
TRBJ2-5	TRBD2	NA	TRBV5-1	TGCGCCAGCAGCCCGGAAGGGGCGGGAGGTTTGGCGAAGACCCAGTACTTC	CASSPEGAGGLAKTQYF
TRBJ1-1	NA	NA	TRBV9	TGTGCCAGCAGCGCAGGGTTAAACAGGGTGGACACTGAAGCTTTCTTT	CASSAGLNRVDTEAFF
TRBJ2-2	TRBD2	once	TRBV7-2	TGTGCCAGCATTTCCCAAGGACTAGCGAACACCGGGGAGCTGTTTTTT	CASISQGLANTGELFF
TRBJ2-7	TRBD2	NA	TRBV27	TGTGCCAGCAGTTTTACTAGCGGGATCAGTTCCTTAAACGAGCAGTACTTC	CASSFTSGISSLNEQYF
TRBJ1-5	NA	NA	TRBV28	TGTGCCAGCAGTCTGGCGCAGGGCGGCAATCAGCCCCAGCATTTT	CASSLAQGGNQPQHF
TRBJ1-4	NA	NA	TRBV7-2	TGTGCCAGCACCCCTTTCGGACAGGAAAAACTGTTTTTT	CASTPFGQEKLFF
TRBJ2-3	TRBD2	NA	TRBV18	TGTGCCAGCTCACCCAAAATGGGACTAGCGGGACCCCTTGCAGATACGCAGTATTTT	CASSPKMGLAGPLADTQYF
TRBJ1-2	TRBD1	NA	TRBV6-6	TGTGCCAGCAGTGGAGGAACAGGACAGGGCCGGGGCTACACCTTC	CASSGGTGQGRGYTF
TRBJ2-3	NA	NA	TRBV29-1	TGCAGCGTTGAAGGGGAACAGGGTAAACCAGATACGCAGTATTTT	CSVEGEQGKPDTQYF
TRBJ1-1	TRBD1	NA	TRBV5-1	TGCGCCAGCAGTCGTCTCCAGGGGGCAGACACTGAAGCTTTCTTT	CASSRLQGADTEAFF
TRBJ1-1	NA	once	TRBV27	TGTGCCAGCAGTTTCAGTGGTTTCGCTGAAGCTTTCTTT	CASSFSGFAEAFF
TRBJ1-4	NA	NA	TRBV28	TGTACCAGCAGCCGAGGGAGTGAAAAACTGTTTTTT	CTSSRGSEKLFF
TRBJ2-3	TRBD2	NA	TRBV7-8	TGTGCCAGCAGCTTAGCGCTCCTAGCGGGGAAGACCACAGATACGCAGTATTTT	CASSLALLAGKTTDTQYF
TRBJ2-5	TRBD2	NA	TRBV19	TGTGCCAGTAGTATGGATCTAGCGGGAGGGCCCCGAGAGACCCAGTACTTC	CASSMDLAGGPRETQYF
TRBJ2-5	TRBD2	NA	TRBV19	TGTGCCAGTAGTATCAGACCCCACGCGACTAGCGGGAGGGGGGAGACCCAGTACTTC	CASSIRPHATSGRGETQYF
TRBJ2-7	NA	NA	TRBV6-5	TGTGCCAGCAGTGAAGCTTACGAGCAGTACTTC	CASSEAYEQYF
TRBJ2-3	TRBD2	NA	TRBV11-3	TGTGCCAGCAGCCCGGGACTAGCGGGAGGCCCAGATACGCAGTATTTT	CASSPGLAGGPDTQYF
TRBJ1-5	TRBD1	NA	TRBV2	TGTGCCAGCAGTACCGGACAGGGCGCTAGCAATCAGCCCCAGCATTTT	CASSTGQGASNQPQHF
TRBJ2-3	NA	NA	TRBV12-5	TGTGCTAGTGGTTTGGGAGTTACAGATACGCAGTATTTT	CASGLGVTDTQYF